This passage covers 13 T cell receptor beta chains from one sample sequenced in a study of a mutant IDH1 vaccine in newly diagnosed glioma. The protocol was immunoSEQ multiplex PCR, while the TCRdb copy is restricted to in-frame clones and leaves out a portion. The table lists 95,000 to 120,000 clones, 90% of them singletons. The time point is: week 11, during vaccination. Every single dose of the vaccine, 300 ug of mutant IDH1 20-mer peptide, came with topical imiquimod. Antigens for these TCRs are unknown. The source material was PBMCs, sampled from a glioma patient whose treatment included an IDH1 peptide vaccine. The receptors stem from a woman in her fifties or sixties with glioma.

V is TRBV19 and J is TRBJ2-7; TRBD2 aligns across 10 bases. After removal of 7 bases from V and 6 bases from J, the junction contained 9 bases not matched to a gene. CDR3 length equals 14 residues. CDR1 is LNHDA and CDR2 is SQIVND in the germline V gene (reference sequence). The CDR3: CASTSGSASFEQYF. In DNA, the CDR3 is TGTGCCAGTACTAGCGGGAGTGCTTCGTTCGAGCAGTACTTC.

The rearrangement links TRBV30 to TRBJ1-3; D might be TRBD1 (5 bases). Per germline, CDR1 GTSNPN and CDR2 SVGIG (reference sequence). The CDR3 runs to 12 residues. Trimming cost V 0 bases and J 9 bases, with 9 bases left between them. The CDR3, as DNA: TGTGCCTGGAGTGTTGGAGGGACCACCATATATTTT. This encodes CAWSVGGTTIYF.

DNA of the CDR3: TGTGCCAGTAGTATAATAGGACAGGGATCAGATACGCAGTATTTT. This sequence encodes CASSIIGQGSDTQYF. The V call is TRBV19, the J call TRBJ2-3; the match to TRBD1 covers 8 bases. There are 15 residues in the CDR3. Germline values: CDR1 LNHDA, CDR2 SQIVND (reference sequence). With V trimmed by 2 bases and J by 4 bases, 5 bases remained unmatched.

The J gene is TRBJ2-7, the V gene TRBV6-1; TRBD1 agrees at 7 bases. Germline V CDR1 and CDR2: MNHNS, SASEGT. This CDR3 is 13 amino acids long. With V trimmed by 7 bases and J by 3 bases, 6 bases remained unmatched. This chain's CDR3 is CASMRDSYYEQYF. The CDR3, as DNA: TGTGCCAGCATGAGGGACAGTTACTACGAGCAGTACTTC.

The V call is TRBV6-1, the J call TRBJ2-7; tentatively, D is TRBD1 (5 bases). Germline CDR1 reads MNHNS; CDR2 reads SASEGT. CDR3 size: 13 residues. V dropped 6 bases and J dropped 2 bases, with 11 bases sitting between them. The CDR3 region has the DNA TGTGCCAGCAGCCAACGGACAACCTACGAGCAGTACTTC. Residues: CASSQRTTYEQYF.

This clone was found once. The chain uses TRBV11-2 and TRBJ2-7, with 12 bases aligning to TRBD1. Germline V gene lookup returns CDR1 SGHAT and CDR2 FQNNGV. The CDR3 is 17 residues long. Trimming at V came to 5 bases and at J to 4 bases, leaving 12 bases not matched to a gene. The CDR3, as DNA: TGTGCCAGCAGCCCACTGAGGGGACAGGGGGCGCGGTACGAGCAGTACTTC. Encoded protein: CASSPLRGQGARYEQYF.

The chain joins TRBV7-6 to TRBJ1-2, with 9 bases that match TRBD1. The length of the CDR3 is 15 residues. Trimming removed 2 bases from V and 6 bases from J; junction bases left unmatched: 7. Germline lookup yields CDR1 SGHVS and CDR2 FNYEAQ. The CDR3 here is CASSLMGQGEDGYTF. The CDR3 DNA sequence: TGTGCCAGCAGCTTAATGGGACAGGGTGAGGATGGCTACACCTTC.

CDR3 coding DNA: TGCGCCAGCAGCTTGGATCGGACCGTGTACTTC. Protein product: CASSLDRTVYF. The rearrangement joins TRBV5-1 to TRBJ2-7, with D uncertain. The CDR3 is made up of 11 amino acids. Germline V gene sequence: CDR1 SGHRS, CDR2 YFSETQ. V lost 0 bases, J lost 12 bases, and 10 bases lay in between.

The chain combines TRBV23-1 with TRBJ2-7; D may be TRBD1 (6 bases). TRBV23-1 is assigned to the ORF class and has an uncertain function. The CDR3 sequence is 14 residues long. Trimming removed 6 bases at V and 4 bases at J, with 16 bases between. The CDR3 bases are TGCGCCAGCAGACTAAAAGGGCAGGGGTACGAGCAGTACTTC. Amino acid sequence: CASRLKGQGYEQYF.

The J gene is TRBJ2-1, the V gene TRBV5-4, with no clear D. CDR3 length: 14 amino acids. The V end was cut by 5 bases, the J end by 2 bases, with 11 bases between. Germline CDR1 is SGHNT and CDR2 is YYREEE (reference sequence). This CDR3 reads CASSLQGTYNEQFF. CDR3 in DNA: TGTGCCAGCAGTCTACAAGGCACCTACAATGAGCAGTTCTTC.

This clone was seen once. V gene TRBV7-2 combines with J gene TRBJ1-2; D is unresolved. Looked up from germline, CDR1 is SGHTA and CDR2 is FQGNSA. CDR3 length equals 13 residues. V was clipped by 5 bases and J by 8 bases, with 15 bases between them. As DNA, the CDR3 is TGTGCCAGCAGCCCACCCGATCGCCCCGGCTACACCTTC. Amino acid sequence: CASSPPDRPGYTF.

The chain links TRBV7-9 to TRBJ1-2; D is uncertain. The germline V gene encodes CDR1 SEHNR and CDR2 FQNEAQ (reference sequence). V was cut by 1 base and J by 4 bases, with 7 bases left in between. The CDR3 covers 13 residues. This CDR3 reads CASSLGDFYGYTF. The DNA of the CDR3 is TGTGCCAGCAGCTTAGGGGATTTCTATGGCTACACCTTC.

V gene TRBV28 combines with J gene TRBJ1-3, with 12 bases aligning to TRBD1. Germline V gene sequence: CDR1 MDHEN, CDR2 SYDVKM. V lost 6 bases and J lost 1; bases outside the gene matches: 4. The CDR3 loop spans 16 amino acids. CDR3 amino acids: CASSWGQGASGNTIYF. DNA of the CDR3: TGTGCCAGCAGCTGGGGACAGGGGGCTTCTGGAAACACCATATATTTT. Supplemented by reference TRBV28 and TRBJ1-3, the full variable domain reads DVKVTQSSRYLVKRTGEKVFLECVQDMDHENMFWYRQDPGLGLRLIYFSYDVKMKEKGDIPEGYSVSREKKERFSLILESASTNQTSMYLCASSWGQGASGNTIYFGEGSWLTVV.